The 3 T cell receptor beta chains presented below share a single source sample, sequenced in a study of cytomegalovirus exposure and HLA in healthy donors. The PCR ran on 60 Vbeta and 13 Jbeta primers. Profiling relied on immunoSEQ multiplex PCR, and the TCRdb table lists in-frame clones only, not all of them. The sample lists 90,000 to 110,000 clones, about 12% occurring once. Sequencing was carried out using PBMCs. Every receptor here comes from a man in his forties in good health and CMV-seropositive.

The table lists this clone with a few counts. This sequence joins TRBV2 and TRBJ1-1, with 7 nucleotides matching TRBD1. Germline-derived CDR1 and CDR2 are SNHLY and FYNNEI. The J segment lost 4 bases and the V segment lost 6 bases, leaving 11 bases of the junction unmatched. CDR3 length: 15 residues. The DNA of the CDR3 is TGTGCCAGCAGGAAGTATCGACAGGGTCCCACTGAAGCTTTCTTT. Translated, it gives CASRKYRQGPTEAFF.

This clone has only a few counts. The gene calls are TRBV4-2 and TRBJ2-2; TRBD1 matches 8 bases. Germline loops: CDR1 LGHNA, CDR2 YNFKEQ. The CDR3 is 17 amino acids. V gave up 1 base and J gave up 3 bases; unmatched junction bases: 7. The CDR3 sequence is CASSQGFTGGDTGELFF. CDR3 DNA sequence: TGTGCCAGCAGCCAAGGTTTCACAGGGGGTGACACCGGGGAGCTGTTTTTT.

The chain carries TRBV11-2 and TRBJ1-1, with no clear D. CDR3 size: 15 residues. Germline-derived CDR1 and CDR2 are SGHAT and FQNNGV. Trimming removed 5 bases at V and 2 bases at J, with 15 bases between. The CDR3 protein is CASSPHISVNTEAFF. The CDR3, as DNA: TGTGCCAGCAGCCCCCATATCTCGGTTAACACTGAAGCTTTCTTT.